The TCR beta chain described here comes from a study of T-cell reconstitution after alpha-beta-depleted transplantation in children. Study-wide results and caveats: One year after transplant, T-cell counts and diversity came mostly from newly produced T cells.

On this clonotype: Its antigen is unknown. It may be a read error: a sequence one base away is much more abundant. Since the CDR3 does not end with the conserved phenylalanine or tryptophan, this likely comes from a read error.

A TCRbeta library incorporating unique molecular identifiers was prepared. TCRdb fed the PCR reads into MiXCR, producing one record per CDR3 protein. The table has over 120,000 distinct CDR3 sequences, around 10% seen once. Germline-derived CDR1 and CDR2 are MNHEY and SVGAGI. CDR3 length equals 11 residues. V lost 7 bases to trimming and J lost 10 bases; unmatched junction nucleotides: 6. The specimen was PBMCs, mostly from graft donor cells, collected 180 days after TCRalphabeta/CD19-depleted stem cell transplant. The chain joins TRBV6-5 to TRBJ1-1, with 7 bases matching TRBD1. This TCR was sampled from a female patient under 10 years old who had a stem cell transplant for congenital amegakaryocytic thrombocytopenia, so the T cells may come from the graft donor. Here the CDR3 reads CASNSQGSAFL. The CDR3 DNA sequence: TGTGCCAGCAATTCACAGGGGTCAGCTTTCTTG.